The T cell receptor (beta chain) described here comes from a study of human T cells and chemical hapten exposure (dated by TCRdb to about 2021). About the study as a whole: For sensitization, 2% DPC in acetone was applied to a roughly 2 cm by roughly 2 cm area of upper inner arm skin. Patients additionally received weekly therapeutic DPC doses to the scalp throughout the roughly 24-week study period. In alopecia patients, the study followed how the peripheral blood TCR repertoire changed in vivo over primary and secondary sensitization to diphenylcyclopropenone (DPC), a hapten. Blood for TCR sequencing was provided by twenty-nine alopecia patients at one to four time points (pre-sensitization, 2, 6 and 24 weeks). The patient cohort, mostly female, included alopecia areata with under or over 50% scalp involvement, alopecia totalis and alopecia universalis. Patch testing was done on the upper back using Finn chambers containing 0.01% DPC, and results were scored after 6 days according to International Contact Dermatitis Research Group standards. Libraries were pooled for sequencing, and per-sample TCR yields varied mainly because of small differences in library volumes within the pool. Blood samples were taken from patients before sensitization (week 0) and then at 2, 6 and about 24 weeks after DPC sensitization.

Overall results and qualifications from the work: Patch test score correlated positively with the number of PT1 expanded TCRs, reaching significance at thresholds 8, 16 and 32 but not at 4. Repeated subsampling changed both the strength of the expansion versus patch-test correlation and the threshold at which the correlation became significant. The number of TCRs above 1 in 1000 frequency did not change with DPC sensitization; there was no evidence of global repertoire structure alterations. All patients had alopecia, a presumed autoimmune disease, so their immune response might differ from that of healthy individuals. Compared with pre-sensitization or healthy control sets, expanded TCRs formed significantly more large CDR3 similarity clusters, which is consistent with antigen-driven responses.

Ends trimmed: V by 4 bases, J by 8 bases; bases unmatched to a gene: 7. From the cysteine through the phenylalanine, the CDR3 covers 13 amino acids. Left in the record is the CDR3 DNA by itself, 39 bases read in frame from the first base. The germline V gene sets CDR1 to SGHDT and CDR2 to YYEEEE. In light of the paper, this sample's time point label describes: pre-sensitization, week 0. The meaning of the sample's treatment or condition label: therapeutic diphenylcyclopropenone sensitization with weekly scalp DPC. At every patch-test visit, the blood draw took place before the patch test was put on. Eligible patients were aged 18 to 70, diagnosed with alopecia, deemed suitable for DPC therapy, and excluded if pregnant. Total RNA was isolated from unfractionated whole blood collected in Tempus Blood RNA tubes. Regarding this clonotype: This clone's antigen is unknown. No base quality information exists; no much larger clone differs at one position.

Library method: RACE. Sequenced on a NextSeq 500. During library preparation, unique molecular identifiers were attached to individual cDNA molecules so that TCRs could be counted quantitatively and reproducibly. For every blood RNA sample, sequencing covered both the TCR alpha and TCR beta chains. Concerning the study's data processing: A median of about 87,000 TCRs per sample was observed, with a range of about 23,224 to 700,000. V, J and CDR3 annotation of the TCR reads was performed with the Decombinator software suite. For PS versus PT1 abundance plots, all samples were subsampled to the same number of TCRs (28,000). Expanded TCRs were defined as absent before sensitization and observed at least eight times at the 2-week time point. TCRdb passed the public sequencing reads through fastp at Q25 and MiXCR, retaining productive beta sequences. Identical CDR3 protein sequences are pooled into one entry, listed with their most common genes and DNA. TCRdb, rather than the study authors, made the V and J calls. The sample records some 360,000 distinct CDR3 sequences, less than 6.5% of which are singletons. The top ten hold 2% to 3% of the sample.

The rearrangement combines TRBV5-6 with TRBJ2-3; 7 bases in between match TRBD2. The TCR was taken from a woman aged 45-65 years with alopecia areata. Some clones in this sample may be carry-over from other donors' samples. The starting material was whole blood, obtained in connection with sensitization to the hapten diphenylcyclopropenone (DPC). The nucleotide sequence reads TGTGCCAGCAGCCCCCGGCCGGGGGGTACGCAGTATTTT. It translates as CASSPRPGGTQYF.